The T cell receptor (beta chain) described here comes from a study of T cell changes during pregnancy in multiple sclerosis. Clones were sequenced by immunoSEQ multiplex PCR, and TCRdb holds only the in-frame ones, with some missing. The sample has about 100,000 clones; 92% are singletons. Germline V gene lookup returns CDR1 SGHRS and CDR2 YFSETQ. Trimming took 4 bases from V and 8 from J, leaving 14 bases between them. The length of the CDR3 is 13 residues. The sequencing here drew on peripheral blood, taken after pregnancy. This TCR derives from a female donor with multiple sclerosis, enrolled in a pregnancy study. This sequence joins TRBV5-1 and TRBJ2-3; the D gene is possibly TRBD1 (6 bases). CDR3 residues: CASSHRDEGTQYF. In nucleotides, the CDR3 is TGCGCCAGCAGCCACAGGGACGAGGGTACGCAGTATTTT.